This T cell receptor beta chain is from a study of blood T cell repertoires in COVID-19. Study in general: In each case, the material was cDNA or gDNA derived from T cells, B-cell-depleted T cells, or PBMCs.

As originally analysed: Researchers report that nucleated cell counts were estimated from reference gene primer amplification. Some clones are missing from TCRdb's copy, which holds only in-frame ones; the method was immunoSEQ multiplex PCR. V and J calls and clone size are given by that table; D and trimming were obtained from the DNA. The sample consists of roughly 200,000 clones, roughly 89% of them appearing once. Germline V gene data show CDR1 as SGHRS and CDR2 as YFSETQ. The CDR3 has 14 amino acids. Trimming cost V 4 bases and J 2 bases; bases outside gene matches: 6. This TCR was recovered from a man between 35 and 55 years old with acute or convalescent COVID-19. The chain links TRBV5-1 to TRBJ2-7, with TRBD1 identical over 7 bases. Material for sequencing was peripheral blood. The CDR3 DNA reads TGCGCCAGCAGCATCGGGACAGCCCCCTACGAGCAGTACTTC. As protein: CASSIGTAPYEQYF.